Described below is a single TCR beta chain sequence and its context. Its specificity is unknown. This entry comes from a study of siplizumab effects on memory and regulatory T cells. Study-wide points: Confirmation was lacking for the suppressive function of proliferating Tregs derived from siplizumab cultures. Naive T cells looked more diverse than memory cells, and they looked like major contributors to the alloresponse. Roughly 75-97% of proliferating clones (CD4+ or CD8+) could not be assigned a naive or memory phenotype.

Roughly 10^5 TCR templates underwent assay in every sample. Method: immunoSEQ multiplex PCR; TCRdb's copy keeps in-frame clones and lacks some. The sample includes 100,000 or so clones, nearly 95% of them seen just once. Germline V lookup: CDR1 MNHNS, CDR2 SASEGT. V shed 7 bases and J shed 0 bases, with 10 bases lying between them. The length of the CDR3 is 14 residues. The chain joins TRBV6-1 to TRBJ1-5; no definite D call. Material: non-Treg CD4+ T cells sorted from blood. This sequence originates from a human donor in good health. The CDR3 region has the DNA TGTGCCAGCACCCACCGCGTTAGCAATCAGCCCCAGCATTTT. Encoded protein: CASTHRVSNQPQHF.